One and the same sample provided the 10 T cell receptor beta chains below, sequenced in a study of blood T cell repertoires in COVID-19. Method: immunoSEQ multiplex PCR; TCRdb's copy keeps in-frame clones and lacks some. In the table there are fewer than 110,000 clones, 84% of which are singletons. Sequences were obtained from peripheral blood. The receptor set was obtained from a human donor in a cohort sampled during active or convalescent COVID-19.

V usage is TRBV6-5 and J usage is TRBJ1-2; D not resolved. Germline V gene data show CDR1 as MNHEY and CDR2 as SVGAGI. This CDR3 has 11 residues. V was pared by 6 bases and J by 8 bases, with 10 bases between. DNA of the CDR3: TGTGCCAGCAGGGCGGCATACGGCTACACCTTC. Protein: CASRAAYGYTF.

The CDR3: CASSVSGTEAFF. DNA for the CDR3: TGTGCCAGCAGTGTATCGGGTACTGAAGCTTTCTTT. This rearrangement joins TRBV2 to TRBJ1-1, with no clear D. The germline CDR1 and CDR2 sequences are SNHLY and FYNNEI. The CDR3 consists of 12 residues. The V end lost 4 bases, the J end lost 5 bases, and 8 bases lay between the germline ends. Based on the CDR3 plus reference TRBV2 and TRBJ1-1, the full variable domain is EPEVTQTPSHQVTQMGQEVILRCVPISNHLYFYWYRQILGQKVEFLVSFYNNEISEKSEIFDDQFSVERPDGSNFTLKIRSTKLEDSAMYFCASSVSGTEAFFGQGTRLTVV.

V gene TRBV21-1 combines with J gene TRBJ1-2; the listed D gene, TRBD1, was not tested against the DNA. TRBV21-1 is shown as a pseudogene. The CDR3 runs 17 residues. Here the CDR3 DNA reads TGTGCCAGCAGCAAAGTAGGCGTGGAGGGGACAGACTATGGCTACACCTTC. Translation gives CASSKVGVEGTDYGYTF.

The chain employs TRBV5-1 and TRBJ2-5; D not certain. This CDR3 is 11 amino acids long. Trimming removed 7 bases at V and 5 bases at J, with 9 bases between. CDR1 and CDR2 from the germline V gene are SGHRS and YFSETQ. This chain's CDR3 is CASAEQETQYF. The CDR3, as DNA: TGCGCCAGCGCCGAACAGGAGACCCAGTACTTC.

V is TRBV7-2 and J is TRBJ2-1; D is undetermined. The CDR3 extends over 15 amino acids. V was pared by 3 bases and J by 4 bases, with 13 bases between. From germline, CDR1 is SGHTA and CDR2 FQGNSA. This CDR3 is CASSFLRGLYNEQFF. CDR3 DNA: TGTGCCAGCAGCTTCCTGAGAGGATTATACAATGAGCAGTTCTTC.

As to this clone: Additional DNA sequences in this sample encode the identical CDR3. The V and J genes are TRBV4-3 and TRBJ1-2; TRBD1 agrees at 7 bases. V was clipped by 0 bases and J by 11 bases; unmatched bases: 9. The CDR3 sequence is 14 residues long. The germline V gene has CDR1 LGHNA and CDR2 YSLEER. The CDR3 DNA follows: TGCGCCAGCAGCCAAGATCAGGGGGGCAGAGGTTACACCTTC. Translation gives CASSQDQGGRGYTF.

The rearrangement links TRBV16 to TRBJ1-6; no firm D call. This CDR3 is built from 13 residues. CDR1 KGHSY and CDR2 FQNENV come from the germline V gene. Trimming stripped 0 bases from V and 7 bases from J, with 4 bases between. As DNA, the CDR3 is TGTGCCAGCAGCCAATCTGCGAATTCACCCCTCCACTTT. It specifies CASSQSANSPLHF.

V and J are TRBV14 and TRBJ2-7; TRBD1 matches at 10 bases. V gave up 2 bases and J gave up 4 bases; unmatched junction bases: 5. Germline V gives CDR1 SGHDN, CDR2 FVKESK. The CDR3 spans 15 residues. This chain's CDR3 is CASSQPGQGLYEQYF. The CDR3 nucleotides are TGTGCCAGCAGCCAACCGGGACAGGGGTTATACGAGCAGTACTTC.

The genes are TRBV14 and TRBJ1-1; D unclear. CDR3 size: 15 residues. Germline CDR1 is SGHDN and CDR2 is FVKESK. Trimming pared 4 bases from V and 0 bases from J, leaving 12 bases between. The CDR3 is CASSRRGVVNTEAFF. The CDR3 DNA is TGTGCCAGCAGCCGGCGCGGGGTGGTGAACACTGAAGCTTTCTTT.

This clone was found a few times. The chain is built from TRBV28 and TRBJ2-5; 7 nucleotides match TRBD1. The CDR3 runs 17 residues. J lost 1 base, V lost 4 bases, and 12 bases had no gene match. Per germline, CDR1 MDHEN and CDR2 SYDVKM. CDR3 amino acids: CASSYDPGQHFQETQYF. CDR3 bases: TGTGCCAGCAGTTATGATCCGGGACAGCACTTCCAAGAGACCCAGTACTTC.